This T cell receptor (beta chain) was sequenced in a study of technical replicates of blood from a few donors. TCRdb's copy holds only in-frame clones and misses some; the assay was immunoSEQ multiplex PCR. The data contain 75,000 to 100,000 clones, around 94% of them singletons. The trim removed 10 bases at V and 2 bases at J, leaving 14 bases unmatched. The germline gives CDR1 MDHEN, CDR2 SYDVKM. The CDR3 loop spans 15 amino acids. The sample taken for sequencing was T cells isolated from PBMCs. This TCR derives from a human donor in good health. The V gene is TRBV28, the J gene TRBJ2-7; TRBD1 matches 7 bases. The CDR3 bases are TGTGCCACCTCCCTCGGACAGGCCAGCACCTACGAGCAGTACTTC. Its protein is CATSLGQASTYEQYF.